Presented here are 20 T cell receptor beta chains from one specimen sequenced in a study of T cells in Graves' hyperthyroidism and ophthalmopathy. There were TCR beta CDR3 regions amplified from RNA transcripts. First-round RT-PCR of the TCR CDR3 relied on the HTBI primer set. TCRdb itself ran the multiplex PCR reads through MiXCR, one entry per CDR3 protein. Seen here are hundreds of thousands of distinct CDR3 sequences, 11% to 15% observed once, and the top ten hold roughly 6.2%. The sequencing sample was made of blood. The receptors were gathered from a woman under 40 with Graves' hyperthyroidism that later progressed to Graves' ophthalmopathy.

At least ten counts were recorded for this clonotype. The chain uses TRBV10-3 and TRBJ2-1; D not certain. CDR1 is ENHRY and CDR2 is SYGVKD in the germline V gene. CDR3 size: 17 residues. V lost 0 bases and J lost 3, with 15 bases in between. The CDR3 region has the DNA TGTGCCATCAGTGAGTCTATCCCGACGGACGTCTACAATGAGCAGTTCTTC. Protein: CAISESIPTDVYNEQFF.

CDR3 region: CSAPALGNYGYTF. The CDR3 nucleotides are TGCAGTGCCCCAGCGCTGGGAAACTATGGCTACACCTTC. The V and J genes are TRBV20-1 and TRBJ1-2; D not certain. Trimming left V 6 bases short and J 2 bases short, with 13 bases between. Germline CDR1 reads DFQATT; CDR2 reads SNEGSKA (reference sequence). The CDR3 has 13 residues.

This clonotype appeared many times. DNA for the CDR3: TGTGCCAGCAGTTACTCGGACAGGAAAGCTTTCTTT. Translating gives CASSYSDRKAFF. This chain joins TRBV6-2 or TRBV6-3 and TRBJ1-1; 7 nucleotides align to TRBD1. This CDR3 has 12 residues. The junction had 1 base not matched to a gene; V was cut back by 0 bases and J by 9 bases. CDR1 MNHEY and CDR2 SVGEGT come from the germline V gene.

In its sample, this clonotype was seen many times. J is TRBJ1-1 and V is TRBV2, with 8 bases fitting TRBD1. Germline V gene data show CDR1 as SNHLY and CDR2 as FYNNEI. CDR3 length: 16 residues. J was trimmed by 0 bases and V by 6 bases; bases with no gene match: 9. The CDR3 here is CASRAGTGLVNTEAFF. The DNA for the CDR3 is TGTGCCAGCAGGGCCGGGACAGGCTTGGTGAACACTGAAGCTTTCTTT. The whole variable domain, filled in from reference TRBV2 and TRBJ1-1, reads EPEVTQTPSHQVTQMGQEVILRCVPISNHLYFYWYRQILGQKVEFLVSFYNNEISEKSEIFDDQFSVERPDGSNFTLKIRSTKLEDSAMYFCASRAGTGLVNTEAFFGQGTRLTVV.

This clonotype has at least ten counts. Written as DNA, the CDR3 is TGTGCCAGCAGCTTTAAAGTCAGCGGCACAGATACGCAGTATTTT. It encodes CASSFKVSGTDTQYF. J is TRBJ2-3 and V is TRBV11-2; D remains ambiguous. Germline lookup yields CDR1 SGHAT and CDR2 FQNNGV. V was trimmed by 3 bases and J by 1 base, leaving 11 bases between them. The CDR3 runs to 15 residues.

This clonotype was detected ten times or more. The chain joins TRBV20-1 to TRBJ2-3; 11 bases fit TRBD2. J lost 5 bases, V lost 3 bases, and 4 bases had no gene match. CDR3 length: 14 residues. The germline gives CDR1 DFQATT, CDR2 SNEGSKA (reference sequence). CDR3 in DNA: TGCAGTGCTAGCCCCGGGACTAGCGGAGATACGCAGTATTTT. This codes for CSASPGTSGDTQYF.

This clonotype was recorded at least ten times. The rearrangement joins TRBV12-3 or TRBV12-4 to TRBJ2-1, with D possibly being TRBD1 or TRBD2 (7 bases each). This CDR3 is 14 amino acids long. Trimming removed 5 bases from V and 8 bases from J, with 16 bases in between. The CDR3 sequence is CASSHRQGGHEQFF. DNA for the CDR3: TGTGCCAGCAGTCACCGACAGGGAGGGCATGAGCAGTTCTTC.

On this clonotype: This clone may be a read error of a much larger clone one base away. The chain links TRBV18 to TRBJ1-4, with D unresolved. Per the germline V gene, CDR1 is KGHSH and CDR2 is LQKENI. The CDR3 is made up of 14 amino acids. This chain's CDR3 is CSSSLKITNEKLFF. The CDR3 coding sequence is TGTTCCAGCTCACTAAAGATTACTAATGAAAAACTGTTTTTT.

Many counts were recorded for this clonotype. V usage is TRBV10-3 and J usage is TRBJ2-5; 9 positions match TRBD2. CDR1 is ENHRY and CDR2 is SYGVKD in the germline V gene. This CDR3 has 15 amino acids. V lost 1 base to trimming and J lost 3 bases; unmatched junction nucleotides: 3. The CDR3 DNA sequence: TGTGCCATCAGTGAGTGGACTAGCGCTAAAGAGACCCAGTACTTC. Amino acids: CAISEWTSAKETQYF.

This clonotype was observed at least ten times. The chain is built from TRBV29-1 and TRBJ1-4; 9 bases are shared with TRBD1. This CDR3 has 14 amino acids. After removal of 6 bases from V and 8 bases from J, the junction contained 10 bases not matched to a gene. Germline loops: CDR1 SQVTM, CDR2 ANQGSEA. The CDR3, as DNA: TGCAGCGTGGGGGGTTCCGGGACAGGGGAAAAACTGTTTTTT. This gives the protein CSVGGSGTGEKLFF.

In this sample, this clonotype turned up many times. The rearrangement links TRBV12-3 or TRBV12-4 to TRBJ1-1; no clear D gene. Trimming cost V 0 bases and J 5 bases, with 13 bases left between them. This CDR3 has 15 amino acids. DNA of the CDR3: TGTGCCAGCAGTTTAGCGGGCGCACAGAGGACTGAAGCTTTCTTT. Protein: CASSLAGAQRTEAFF.

This clonotype was seen only a few times. The chain links TRBV6-1 to TRBJ2-1, with unresolved D. Germline CDR1 MNHNS, CDR2 SASEGT. V lost 7 bases and J lost 5, with 12 bases in between. This CDR3 comprises 13 residues. DNA of the CDR3: TGTGCCAGCACGGCGGATTTAGACAATGAGCAGTTCTTC. Encoded protein: CASTADLDNEQFF.

This clonotype came up many times. The gene calls are TRBV7-9 and TRBJ2-3, with D unclear. Germline lookup yields CDR1 SEHNR and CDR2 FQNEAQ (reference sequence). Trimming removed 2 bases from V and 2 bases from J, with 8 bases in between. The CDR3 extends over 14 amino acids. In nucleotides, the CDR3 is TGTGCCAGCAGCTTATCCGCGGTCACAGATACGCAGTATTTT. It is translated as CASSLSAVTDTQYF.

The V call is TRBV5-6, the J call TRBJ2-3; TRBD1 matches 11 bases. The CDR3 sequence is 15 residues long. Trimming cost V 3 bases and J 6 bases; bases outside gene matches: 6. Germline assignment: CDR1 SGHDT and CDR2 YYEEEE. The CDR3 sequence is CASSSRTGGKDTQYF. The CDR3 DNA reads TGTGCCAGCAGCTCCCGGACAGGGGGCAAGGATACGCAGTATTTT.

This clonotype has a count of ten or more. The genes are TRBV4-3 and TRBJ2-7; TRBD2 is a possible D gene (6 bases). The CDR3 is 16 residues long. The germline gives CDR1 LGHNA, CDR2 YSLEER. Trimming took off 0 bases at V and 2 bases at J, with 14 bases between the two ends. CDR3 residues: CASSQDWASATYEQYF. In DNA, the CDR3 is TGCGCCAGCAGCCAAGATTGGGCTAGCGCAACCTACGAGCAGTACTTC.

In this sample, this clonotype turned up many times. The DNA for the CDR3 is TGTGCCAGCATCCCGCGGGGGAGAGGGGACACTGAAGCTTTCTTT. The encoded protein is CASIPRGRGDTEAFF. The chain carries TRBV28 and TRBJ1-1, with D maybe TRBD1 (5 bases). Looked up from germline, CDR1 is MDHEN and CDR2 is SYDVKM. Between the trimmed V and J ends, which lost 7 bases and 3 bases, there was a span of 18 bases. The length of the CDR3 is 15 residues. Full variable domain (remainder filled in from reference TRBV28 and TRBJ1-1): DVKVTQSSRYLVKRTGEKVFLECVQDMDHENMFWYRQDPGLGLRLIYFSYDVKMKEKGDIPEGYSVSREKKERFSLILESASTNQTSMYLCASIPRGRGDTEAFFGQGTRLTVV.

This clonotype was counted only a few times. The chain recombines TRBV19 with TRBJ1-3, with D perhaps matching TRBD1 (6 bases). The ends were cut back, 9 bases at V and 0 bases at J, with 12 bases in the middle. This CDR3 has 14 amino acids. The germline CDR1 and CDR2 sequences are LNHDA and SQIVND (reference sequence). CDR3 DNA: TGTGCCAGCCAAGACAGGAACTCTGGAAACACCATATATTTT. Encoded protein: CASQDRNSGNTIYF. Based on the CDR3 plus reference TRBV19 and TRBJ1-3, the full variable domain is DGGITQSPKYLFRKEGQNVTLSCEQNLNHDAMYWYRQDPGQGLRLIYYSQIVNDFQKGDIAEGYSVSREKKESFPLTVTSAQKNPTAFYLCASQDRNSGNTIYFGEGSWLTVV.

The rearrangement joins TRBV6-2 or TRBV6-3 to TRBJ2-2; tentative D call: TRBD2 (5 bases). V shed 0 bases and J shed 5 bases, with 7 bases lying between them. This CDR3 spans 14 amino acids. Looked up from germline, CDR1 is MNHEY and CDR2 is SVGEGT. CDR3 bases: TGTGCCAGCAGTTACTCCAGCGGTACCGGGGAGCTGTTTTTT. Translating it yields CASSYSSGTGELFF.

The chain joins TRBV29-1 to TRBJ2-2; 8 nucleotides align to TRBD1. CDR3 length: 16 amino acids. The V gene end was trimmed by 4 bases and the J gene end by 6 bases; junction bases not matched to a gene: 13. Germline values: CDR1 SQVTM, CDR2 ANQGSEA. This chain's CDR3 is CSVGSQGRGRPGELFF. The CDR3 nucleotides read TGCAGCGTTGGAAGTCAGGGCAGGGGGCGACCCGGGGAGCTGTTTTTT.

This clonotype has just a few counts. V usage is TRBV5-6 and J usage is TRBJ2-3, with 12 bases lining up with TRBD2. After removal of 3 bases from V and 3 bases from J, the junction contained 5 bases not matched to a gene. Germline V gives CDR1 SGHDT, CDR2 YYEEEE. The CDR3 runs to 16 residues. CDR3 residues: CASSWMTSGSTDTQYF. CDR3 DNA sequence: TGTGCCAGCAGCTGGATGACTAGCGGGAGTACAGATACGCAGTATTTT.